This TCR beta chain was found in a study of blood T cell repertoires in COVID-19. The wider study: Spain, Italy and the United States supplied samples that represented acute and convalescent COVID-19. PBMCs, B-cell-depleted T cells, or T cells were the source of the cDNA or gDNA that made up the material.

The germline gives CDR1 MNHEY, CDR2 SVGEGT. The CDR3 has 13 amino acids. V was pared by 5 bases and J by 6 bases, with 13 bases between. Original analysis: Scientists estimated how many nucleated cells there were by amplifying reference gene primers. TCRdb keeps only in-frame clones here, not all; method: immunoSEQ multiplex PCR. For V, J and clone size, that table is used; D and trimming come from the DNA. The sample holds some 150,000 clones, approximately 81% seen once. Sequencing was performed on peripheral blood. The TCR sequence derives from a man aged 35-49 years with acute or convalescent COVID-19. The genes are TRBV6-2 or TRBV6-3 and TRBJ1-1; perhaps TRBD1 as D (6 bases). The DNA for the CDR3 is TGTGCCAGCAGTCCCAGGGGTTTCGCTGAAGCTTTCTTT. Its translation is CASSPRGFAEAFF.